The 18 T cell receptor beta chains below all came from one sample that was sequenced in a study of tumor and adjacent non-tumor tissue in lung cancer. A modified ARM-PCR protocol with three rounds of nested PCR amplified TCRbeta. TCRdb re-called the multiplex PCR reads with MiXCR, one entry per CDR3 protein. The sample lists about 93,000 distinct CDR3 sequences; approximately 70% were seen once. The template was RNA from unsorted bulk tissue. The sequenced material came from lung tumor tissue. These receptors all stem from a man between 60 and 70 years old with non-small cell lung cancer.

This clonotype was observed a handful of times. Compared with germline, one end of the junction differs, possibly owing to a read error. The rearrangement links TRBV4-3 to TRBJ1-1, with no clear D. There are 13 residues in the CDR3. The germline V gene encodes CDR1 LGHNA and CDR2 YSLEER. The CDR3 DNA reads TGTGCCAGCAACCAAGATCAGGCCACTGAAGCTTTCTTT. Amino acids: CASNQDQATEAFF.

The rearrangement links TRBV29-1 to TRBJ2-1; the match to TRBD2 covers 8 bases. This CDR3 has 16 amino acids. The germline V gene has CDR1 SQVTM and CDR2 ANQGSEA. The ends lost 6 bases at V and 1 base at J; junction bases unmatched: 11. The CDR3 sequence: CSVDKLAATSYNEQFF. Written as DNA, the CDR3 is TGCAGCGTCGATAAACTAGCGGCGACTTCCTACAATGAGCAGTTCTTC.

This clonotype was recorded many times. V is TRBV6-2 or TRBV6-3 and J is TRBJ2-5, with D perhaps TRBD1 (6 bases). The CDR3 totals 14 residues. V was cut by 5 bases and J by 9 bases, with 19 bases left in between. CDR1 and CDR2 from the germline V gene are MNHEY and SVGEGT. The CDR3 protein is CASSDRGGAGAQYF. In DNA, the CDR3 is TGTGCCAGCAGTGACCGAGGAGGAGCAGGGGCCCAGTACTTC.

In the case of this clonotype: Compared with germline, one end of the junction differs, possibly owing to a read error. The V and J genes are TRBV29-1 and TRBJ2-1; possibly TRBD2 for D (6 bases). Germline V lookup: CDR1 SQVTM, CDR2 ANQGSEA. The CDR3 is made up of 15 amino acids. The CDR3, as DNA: TGCGGCGTTGTTCCTTATCGGGGCGGGGACAATGAGCAGTTCTTC. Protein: CGVVPYRGGDNEQFF.

DNA for the CDR3: TGCAGTGCTAGTGTCAGGGGACAGGGGGCAAAAGAGCAGTACTTC. Protein product: CSASVRGQGAKEQYF. The rearrangement joins TRBV20-1 to TRBJ2-7; TRBD1 matches 12 bases. CDR3 length: 15 amino acids. J gave up 7 bases and V 3 bases, and 10 bases lay outside the gene matches. CDR1 and CDR2 from the germline V gene are DFQATT and SNEGSKA (reference sequence).

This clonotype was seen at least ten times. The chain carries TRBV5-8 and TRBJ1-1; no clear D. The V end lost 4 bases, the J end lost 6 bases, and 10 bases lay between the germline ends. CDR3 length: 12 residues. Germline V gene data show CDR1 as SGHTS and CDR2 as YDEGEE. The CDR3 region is CASSLRMAEAFF. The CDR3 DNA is TGTGCCAGCAGCCTCCGGATGGCTGAAGCTTTCTTT.

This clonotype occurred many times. CDR3 amino acids: CASSLSGGDSTDTQYF. The CDR3, as DNA: TGCGCCAGCAGCCTCAGCGGGGGAGATAGCACAGATACGCAGTATTTT. V is TRBV4-1 and J is TRBJ2-3; 8 nucleotides line up with TRBD2. CDR1 MGHRA and CDR2 YSYEKL come from the germline V gene. The V and J ends lost 4 bases and 0 bases, in that order; junction bases with no gene match: 6. The CDR3 totals 16 residues.

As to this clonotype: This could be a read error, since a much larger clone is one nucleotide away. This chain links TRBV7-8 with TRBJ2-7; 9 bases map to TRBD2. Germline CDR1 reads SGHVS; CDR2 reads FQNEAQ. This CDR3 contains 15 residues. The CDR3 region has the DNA TGTGCCGGCAGCTTAGCGACTAGCGGTCTCTACGAGCAGTACTTC. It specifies CAGSLATSGLYEQYF.

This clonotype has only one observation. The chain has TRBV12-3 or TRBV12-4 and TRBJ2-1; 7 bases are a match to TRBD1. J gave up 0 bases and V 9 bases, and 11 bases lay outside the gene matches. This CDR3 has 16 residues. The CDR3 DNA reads TGTGCCAGTACCCAGCTAGGACAGGTCTCCTACAATGAGCAGTTCTTC. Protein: CASTQLGQVSYNEQFF.

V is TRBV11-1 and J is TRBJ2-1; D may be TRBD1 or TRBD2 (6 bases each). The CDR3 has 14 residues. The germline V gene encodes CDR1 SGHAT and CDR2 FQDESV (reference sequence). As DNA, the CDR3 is TGTACTAGCAGCTTCATAGGGAGACAGGATGAGCAGTTCTTC. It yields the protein CTSSFIGRQDEQFF.

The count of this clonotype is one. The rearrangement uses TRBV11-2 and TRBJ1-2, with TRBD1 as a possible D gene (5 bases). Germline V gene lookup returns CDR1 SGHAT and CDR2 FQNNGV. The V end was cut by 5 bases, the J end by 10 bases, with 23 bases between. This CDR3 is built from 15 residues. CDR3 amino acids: CASSLRGPNNYNYTF. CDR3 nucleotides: TGTGCCAGCAGCCTGAGGGGCCCGAATAACTATAACTACACCTTC.

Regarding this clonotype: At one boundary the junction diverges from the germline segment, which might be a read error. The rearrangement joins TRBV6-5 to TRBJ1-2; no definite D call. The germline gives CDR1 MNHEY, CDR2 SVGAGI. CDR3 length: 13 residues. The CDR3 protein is CASSYGVNYAYTF. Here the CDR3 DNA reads TGTGCTAGCAGTTACGGGGTTAACTATGCCTACACCTTC.

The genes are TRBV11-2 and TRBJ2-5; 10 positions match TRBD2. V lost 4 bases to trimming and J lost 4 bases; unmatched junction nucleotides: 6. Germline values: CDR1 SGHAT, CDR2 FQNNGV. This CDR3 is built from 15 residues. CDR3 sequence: CASSSASGRGETQYF. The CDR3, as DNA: TGTGCCAGCAGCTCTGCTAGCGGGAGAGGAGAGACCCAGTACTTC.

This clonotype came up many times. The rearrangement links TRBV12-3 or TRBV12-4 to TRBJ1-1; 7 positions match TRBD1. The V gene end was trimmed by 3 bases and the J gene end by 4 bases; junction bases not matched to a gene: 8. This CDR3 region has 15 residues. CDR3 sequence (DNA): TGTGCCAGCAGTTTGACAGGGTTATTTTCCACTGAAGCTTTCTTT. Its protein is CASSLTGLFSTEAFF.

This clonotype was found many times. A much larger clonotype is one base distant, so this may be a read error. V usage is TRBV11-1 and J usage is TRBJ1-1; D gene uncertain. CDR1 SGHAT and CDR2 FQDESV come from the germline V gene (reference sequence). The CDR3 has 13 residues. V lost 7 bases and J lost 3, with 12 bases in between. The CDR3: CASTRSQDTEAFF. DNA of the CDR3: TGTGCCAGCACCCGGTCCCAGGACACTGAAGCTTTCTTT.

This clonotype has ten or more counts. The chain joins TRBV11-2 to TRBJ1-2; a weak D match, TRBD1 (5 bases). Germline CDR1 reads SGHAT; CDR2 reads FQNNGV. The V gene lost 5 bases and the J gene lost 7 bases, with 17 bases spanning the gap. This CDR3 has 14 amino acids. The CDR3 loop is CASSLTLGVGGYTF. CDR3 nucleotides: TGTGCCAGCAGCCTGACCTTGGGGGTTGGTGGCTACACCTTC. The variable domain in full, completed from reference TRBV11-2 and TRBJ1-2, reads EAGVAQSPRYKIIEKRQSVAFWCNPISGHATLYWYQQILGQGPKLLIQFQNNGVVDDSQLPKDRFSAERLKGVDSTLKIQPAKLEDSAVYLCASSLTLGVGGYTFGSGTRLTVV.

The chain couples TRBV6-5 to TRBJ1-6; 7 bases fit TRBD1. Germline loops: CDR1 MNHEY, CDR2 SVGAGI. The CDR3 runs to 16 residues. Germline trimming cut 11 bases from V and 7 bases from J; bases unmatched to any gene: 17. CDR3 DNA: TGTGCCGGCGGTTACGGGGCGGGGACAGAAAATTCACCCCTCCACTTT. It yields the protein CAGGYGAGTENSPLHF.

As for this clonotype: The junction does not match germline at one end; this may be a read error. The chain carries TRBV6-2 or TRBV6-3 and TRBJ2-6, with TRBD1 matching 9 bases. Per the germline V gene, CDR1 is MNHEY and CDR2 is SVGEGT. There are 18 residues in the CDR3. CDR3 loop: CVSRTVQGAPIGANVLTF. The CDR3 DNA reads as TGTGTCAGCAGGACGGTACAGGGGGCGCCGATTGGGGCCAACGTCCTGACTTTC.